This T cell receptor (beta chain) was sequenced for a study of T cells expressing NK-cell markers. Notes on the study in general: Whether the expanded NKG2C+ T cell clones recognized HCMV remained unclear.

As concerns this clonotype: Antigen specificity is unknown.

Germline CDR1 reads LGHNA; CDR2 reads YSLEER. This CDR3 is 17 amino acids long. TCRdb processed the 5' RACE reads again and assigns one entry to each CDR3 protein, with no DNA. This repertoire includes roughly 420,000 distinct CDR3 sequences. Sequencing was carried out using blood T cells: a sorted CD56 or NKG2C T cell subset, CD4+ or CD8+ T cells, or bulk PBMC T cells (not recorded which). The V call is TRBV4-3, the J call TRBJ2-2; TCRdb calls TRBD2, which cannot be checked without DNA. This sequence was found in a woman aged 18-70 years in good health. The CDR3 sequence is CASSPYAAGYLSGELFF.